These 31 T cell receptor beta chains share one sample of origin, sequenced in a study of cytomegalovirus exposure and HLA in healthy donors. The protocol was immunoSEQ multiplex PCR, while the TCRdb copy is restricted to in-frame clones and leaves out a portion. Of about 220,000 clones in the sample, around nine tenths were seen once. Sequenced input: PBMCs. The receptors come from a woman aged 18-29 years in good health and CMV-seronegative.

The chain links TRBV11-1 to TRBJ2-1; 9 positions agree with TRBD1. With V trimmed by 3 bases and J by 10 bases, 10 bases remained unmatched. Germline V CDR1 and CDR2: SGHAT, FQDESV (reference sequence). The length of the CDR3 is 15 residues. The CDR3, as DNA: TGTGCCAGCAGCTTCATCGGGACAGGGCTCAGCGAGCAGTTCTTC. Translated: CASSFIGTGLSEQFF.

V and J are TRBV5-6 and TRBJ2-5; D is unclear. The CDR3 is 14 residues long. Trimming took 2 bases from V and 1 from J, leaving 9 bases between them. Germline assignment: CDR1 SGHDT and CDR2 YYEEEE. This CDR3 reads CASSFYVFQETQYF. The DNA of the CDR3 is TGTGCCAGCAGCTTTTATGTCTTCCAAGAGACCCAGTACTTC.

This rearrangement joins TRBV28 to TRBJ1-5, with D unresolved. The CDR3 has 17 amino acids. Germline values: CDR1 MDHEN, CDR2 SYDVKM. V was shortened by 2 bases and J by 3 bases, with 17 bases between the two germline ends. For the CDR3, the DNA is TGTGCCAGCAGTTTAGGGAGGGCCAAAAGTACCAATCAGCCCCAGCATTTT. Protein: CASSLGRAKSTNQPQHF.

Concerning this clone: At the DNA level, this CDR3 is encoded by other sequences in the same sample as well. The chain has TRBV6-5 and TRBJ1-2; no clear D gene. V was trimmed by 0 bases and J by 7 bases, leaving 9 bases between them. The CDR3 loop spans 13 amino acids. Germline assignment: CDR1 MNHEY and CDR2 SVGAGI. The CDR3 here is CASSYSGGRGYTF. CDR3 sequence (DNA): TGTGCCAGCAGTTACTCAGGAGGTCGTGGCTACACCTTC.

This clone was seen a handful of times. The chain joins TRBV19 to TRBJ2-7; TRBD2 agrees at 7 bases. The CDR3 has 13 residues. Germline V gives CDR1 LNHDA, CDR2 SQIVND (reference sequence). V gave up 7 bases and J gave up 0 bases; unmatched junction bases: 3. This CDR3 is CASTAGNSYEQYF. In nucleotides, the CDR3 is TGTGCCAGTACAGCGGGGAACTCCTACGAGCAGTACTTC.

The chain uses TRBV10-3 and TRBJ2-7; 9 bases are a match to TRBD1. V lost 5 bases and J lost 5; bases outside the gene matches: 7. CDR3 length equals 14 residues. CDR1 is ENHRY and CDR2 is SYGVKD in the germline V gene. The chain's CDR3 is CAISHRDRENEQYF. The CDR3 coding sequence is TGTGCCATCAGTCACCGGGACAGGGAGAACGAGCAGTACTTC.

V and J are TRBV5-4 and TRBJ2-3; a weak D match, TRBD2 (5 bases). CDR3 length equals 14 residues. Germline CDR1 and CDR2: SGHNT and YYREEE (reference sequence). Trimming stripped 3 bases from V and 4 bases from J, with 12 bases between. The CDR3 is CASSSSRVADTQYF. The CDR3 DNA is TGTGCCAGCAGCTCATCGAGGGTTGCAGATACGCAGTATTTT.

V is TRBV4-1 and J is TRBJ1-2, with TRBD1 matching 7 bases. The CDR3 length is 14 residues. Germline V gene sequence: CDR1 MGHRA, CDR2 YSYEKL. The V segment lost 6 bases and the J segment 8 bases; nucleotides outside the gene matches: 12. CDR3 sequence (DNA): TGCGCCAGCAGGAGGGATGACAGGGCCTTCGGCTACACCTTC. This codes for CASRRDDRAFGYTF.

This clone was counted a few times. CDR3 sequence reads: CATSTSIAHEQYF. The CDR3, as DNA: TGTGCCACATCTACCTCAATAGCCCACGAGCAGTACTTC. The chain couples TRBV6-6 to TRBJ2-7; D remains ambiguous. With 10 bases removed from V and 5 bases from J, the gap between germline ends came to 18 bases. The CDR3 runs 13 residues. Germline V gene sequence: CDR1 MNHNY, CDR2 SVGAGI (reference sequence).

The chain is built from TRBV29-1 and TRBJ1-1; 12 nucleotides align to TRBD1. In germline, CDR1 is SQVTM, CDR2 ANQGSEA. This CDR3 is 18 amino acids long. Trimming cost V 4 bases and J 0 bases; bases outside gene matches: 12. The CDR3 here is CSVGDTGTGGSLNTEAFF. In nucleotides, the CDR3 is TGCAGCGTTGGAGACACCGGGACAGGGGGCTCCTTGAACACTGAAGCTTTCTTT.

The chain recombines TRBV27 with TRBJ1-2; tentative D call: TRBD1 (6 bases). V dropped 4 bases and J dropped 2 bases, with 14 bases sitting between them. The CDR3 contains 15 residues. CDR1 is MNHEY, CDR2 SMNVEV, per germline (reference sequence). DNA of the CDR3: TGTGCCAGCAGTTGGGGGCGGGGGGGGAACTATGGCTACACCTTC. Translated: CASSWGRGGNYGYTF.

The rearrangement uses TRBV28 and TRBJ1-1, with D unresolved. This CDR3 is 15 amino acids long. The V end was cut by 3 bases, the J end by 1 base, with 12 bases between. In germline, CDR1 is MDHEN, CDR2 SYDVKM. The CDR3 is CASSFLTVANTEAFF. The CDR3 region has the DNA TGTGCCAGCAGTTTCTTAACAGTGGCGAACACTGAAGCTTTCTTT.

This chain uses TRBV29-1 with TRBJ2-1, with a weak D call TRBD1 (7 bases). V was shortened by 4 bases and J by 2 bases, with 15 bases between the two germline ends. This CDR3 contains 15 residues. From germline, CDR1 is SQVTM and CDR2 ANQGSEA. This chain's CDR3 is CSVVPPGGPYNEQFF. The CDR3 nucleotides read TGCAGCGTTGTACCTCCAGGGGGGCCCTACAATGAGCAGTTCTTC.

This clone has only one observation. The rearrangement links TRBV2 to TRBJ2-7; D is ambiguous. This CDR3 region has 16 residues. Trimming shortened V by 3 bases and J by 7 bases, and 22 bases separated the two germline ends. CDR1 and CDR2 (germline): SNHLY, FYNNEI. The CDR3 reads CASSDLGIDWSGEQYF. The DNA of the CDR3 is TGTGCCAGCAGTGATCTAGGAATAGACTGGTCGGGTGAGCAGTACTTC.

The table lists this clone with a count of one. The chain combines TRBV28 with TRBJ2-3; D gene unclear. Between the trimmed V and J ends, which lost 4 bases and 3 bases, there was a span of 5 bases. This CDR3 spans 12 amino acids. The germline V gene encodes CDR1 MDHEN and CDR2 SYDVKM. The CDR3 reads CASSSMTDTQYF. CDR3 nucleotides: TGTGCCAGCAGTTCAATGACAGATACGCAGTATTTT.

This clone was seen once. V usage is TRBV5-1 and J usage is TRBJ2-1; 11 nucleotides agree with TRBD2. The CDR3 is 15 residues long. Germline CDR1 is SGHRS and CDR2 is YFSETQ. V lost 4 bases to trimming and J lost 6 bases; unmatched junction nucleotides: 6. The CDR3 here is CASSLLAGEFNEQFF. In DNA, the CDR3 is TGCGCCAGCAGCCTACTAGCGGGAGAGTTCAATGAGCAGTTCTTC.

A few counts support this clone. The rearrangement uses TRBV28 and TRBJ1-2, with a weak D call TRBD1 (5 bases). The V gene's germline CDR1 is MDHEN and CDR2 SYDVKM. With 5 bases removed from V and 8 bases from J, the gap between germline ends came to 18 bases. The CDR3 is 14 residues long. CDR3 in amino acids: CASSPFSGVDGYTF. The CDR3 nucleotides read TGTGCCAGCAGTCCATTCTCGGGGGTTGACGGCTACACCTTC.

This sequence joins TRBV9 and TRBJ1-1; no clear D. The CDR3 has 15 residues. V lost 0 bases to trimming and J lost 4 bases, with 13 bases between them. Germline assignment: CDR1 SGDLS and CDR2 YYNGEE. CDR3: CASSVATKAGTEAFF. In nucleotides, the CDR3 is TGTGCCAGCAGCGTAGCTACAAAGGCGGGCACTGAAGCTTTCTTT.

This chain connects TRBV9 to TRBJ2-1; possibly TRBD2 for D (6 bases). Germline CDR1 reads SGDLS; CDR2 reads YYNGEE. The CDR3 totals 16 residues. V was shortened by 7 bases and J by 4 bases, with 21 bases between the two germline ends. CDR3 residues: CASQKIGAGPYNEQFF. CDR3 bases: TGTGCCAGCCAAAAAATCGGTGCGGGACCATACAATGAGCAGTTCTTC.

CDR3 protein: CASRPGERSYEQYF. As DNA, the CDR3 is TGTGCCAGCAGGCCAGGGGAGAGGTCCTACGAGCAGTACTTC. The gene calls are TRBV2 and TRBJ2-7; weak D call: TRBD1 (6 bases). V was pared by 6 bases and J by 1 base, with 13 bases between. There are 14 residues in the CDR3. The germline V gene encodes CDR1 SNHLY and CDR2 FYNNEI.

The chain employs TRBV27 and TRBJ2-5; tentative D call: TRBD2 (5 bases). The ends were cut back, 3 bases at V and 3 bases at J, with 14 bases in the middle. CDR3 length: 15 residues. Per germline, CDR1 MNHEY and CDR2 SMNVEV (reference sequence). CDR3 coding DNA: TGTGCCAGCAGTTTCCTAGATAGGCGGGAAGAGACCCAGTACTTC. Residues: CASSFLDRREETQYF.

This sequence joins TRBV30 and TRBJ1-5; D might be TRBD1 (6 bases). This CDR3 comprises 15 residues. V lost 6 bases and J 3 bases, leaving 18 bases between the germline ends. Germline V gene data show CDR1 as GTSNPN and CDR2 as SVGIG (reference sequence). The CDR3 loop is CACSVPGQYNQPQHF. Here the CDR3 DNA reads TGTGCCTGTTCTGTGCCGGGACAATACAATCAGCCCCAGCATTTT.

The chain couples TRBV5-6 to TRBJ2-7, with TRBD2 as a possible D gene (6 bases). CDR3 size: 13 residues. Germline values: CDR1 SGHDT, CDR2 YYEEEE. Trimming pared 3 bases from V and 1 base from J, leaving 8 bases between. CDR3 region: CASSYSGSYEQYF. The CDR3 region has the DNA TGTGCCAGCAGCTATAGCGGTTCCTACGAGCAGTACTTC.

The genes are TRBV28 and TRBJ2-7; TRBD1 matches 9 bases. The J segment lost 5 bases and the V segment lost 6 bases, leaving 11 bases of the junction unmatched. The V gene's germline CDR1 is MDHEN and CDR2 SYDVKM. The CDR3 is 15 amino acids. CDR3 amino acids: CASRPRGTGRHEQYF. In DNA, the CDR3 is TGTGCCAGCAGGCCAAGGGGGACAGGGCGCCACGAGCAGTACTTC.

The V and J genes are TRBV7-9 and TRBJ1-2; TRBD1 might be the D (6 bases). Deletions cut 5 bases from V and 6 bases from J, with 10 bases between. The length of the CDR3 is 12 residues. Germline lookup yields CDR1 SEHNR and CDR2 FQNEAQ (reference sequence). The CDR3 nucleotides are TGTGCCAGCAGCCAACAGGGCGATGGCTACACCTTC. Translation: CASSQQGDGYTF. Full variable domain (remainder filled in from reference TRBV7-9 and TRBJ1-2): DTGVSQNPRHKITKRGQNVTFRCDPISEHNRLYWYRQTLGQGPEFLTYFQNEAQLEKSRLLSDRFSAERPKGSFSTLEIQRTEQGDSAMYLCASSQQGDGYTFGSGTRLTVV.

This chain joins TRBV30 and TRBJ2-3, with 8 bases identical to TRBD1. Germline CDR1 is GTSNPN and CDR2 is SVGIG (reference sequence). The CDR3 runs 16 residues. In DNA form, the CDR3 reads TGTGCTACCGATTCTCGGACAGGGCGGGGTACAGATACGCAGTATTTT. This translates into CATDSRTGRGTDTQYF.

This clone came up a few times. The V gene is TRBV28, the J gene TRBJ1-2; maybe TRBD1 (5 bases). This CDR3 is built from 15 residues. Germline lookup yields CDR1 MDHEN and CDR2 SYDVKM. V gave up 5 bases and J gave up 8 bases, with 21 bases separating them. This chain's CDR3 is CASSRTTRGVGGYTF. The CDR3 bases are TGTGCCAGCAGTCGAACGACCCGGGGGGTCGGGGGCTACACCTTC.

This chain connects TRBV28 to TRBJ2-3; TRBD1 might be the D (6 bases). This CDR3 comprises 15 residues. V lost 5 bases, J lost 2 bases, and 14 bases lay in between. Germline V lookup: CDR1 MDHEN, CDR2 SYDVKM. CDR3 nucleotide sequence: TGTGCCAGCAGTCCTCTCACAGGGTTCACAGATACGCAGTATTTT. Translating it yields CASSPLTGFTDTQYF.

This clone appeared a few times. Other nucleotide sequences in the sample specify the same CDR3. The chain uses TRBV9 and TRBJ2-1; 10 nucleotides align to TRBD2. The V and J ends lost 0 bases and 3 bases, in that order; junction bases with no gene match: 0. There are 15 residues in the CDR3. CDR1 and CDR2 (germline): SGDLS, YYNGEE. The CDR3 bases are TGTGCCAGCAGCGTAGGGACTAGCGGCTACAATGAGCAGTTCTTC. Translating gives CASSVGTSGYNEQFF.

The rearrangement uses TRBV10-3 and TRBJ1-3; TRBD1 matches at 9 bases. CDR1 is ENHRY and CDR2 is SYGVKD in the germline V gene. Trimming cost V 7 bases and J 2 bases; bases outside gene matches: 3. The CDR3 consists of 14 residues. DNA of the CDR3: TGTGCCATCAAGGGGACAGGGACTGGAAACACCATATATTTT. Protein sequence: CAIKGTGTGNTIYF.

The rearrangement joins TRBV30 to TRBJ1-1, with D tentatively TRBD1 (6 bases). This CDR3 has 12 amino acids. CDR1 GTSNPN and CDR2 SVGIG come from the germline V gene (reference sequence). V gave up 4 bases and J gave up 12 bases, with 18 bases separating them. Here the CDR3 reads CAWNPGVGDPFF. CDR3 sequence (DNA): TGTGCCTGGAATCCAGGGGTGGGGGACCCTTTCTTT.